This paragraph covers one T cell receptor (beta chain) sequence. Its antigen has not been determined. The record has no base qualities; no much larger clone is one base away. The entry originates in a study of blood T cell repertoires in COVID-19 (TCRdb year 2020). With respect to the entire study: The collaborator samples originated in the United States, Italy and Spain and spanned the acute and convalescent phases of COVID-19. The prospective study material was composed of cDNA or gDNA derived from T cells, B-cell-depleted T cells, or PBMCs. Samples came from the ongoing ImmuneRACE study (first 160 participants) plus 1,254 subjects from 6 global collaborators. Subjects who had been exposed to COVID-19, were actively infected with it, or had recovered from it provided the deeply sampled blood TCRbeta repertoires that made up the dataset. Where HLA class I and class II types were available, the types were taken from metadata supplied by the sample provider, not from assay-based typing. The repertoires were released in a freely available public database intended as a resource for research on the immune response to SARS-CoV-2. Nearly every sample came with metadata listing a de-identified subject ID, COVID-19 status, age in years and sex.

TCRbeta CDR3 regions were amplified from genomic DNA using the immunoSEQ Assay, a bias-controlled multiplex PCR. As for the authors' bioinformatics: The number of nucleated cells in each sample was estimated from the amplification of reference gene primers within the assay. Sequence reads were collapsed and filtered to measure the absolute abundance of every unique TCRbeta CDR3 rearrangement. For each sample, productive Simpson clonality was calculated by taking the square root of Simpson's diversity index across productive rearrangements. TCRdb took this table from immuneACCESS and kept in-frame rearrangements with V and J called. Such tables lack part of the clones; where checked against another copy, unresolved V genes explain under half of the gap, and the rest is unexplained. The D gene and trimming were derived from the DNA, and the V and J assignments and clone size from that table. The sample table holds about 240,000 clones, of which about 80% were seen once. 3% to 4.5% of the sample is in the top ten clones.

Study-wide conclusions, independent of this receptor: The amount of clinical and demographic metadata varied by source and participant and was provided uncurated.

In the prospective study, participants were roughly 18 to 90 years old, resided in about two dozen geographic areas of the United States, and were enrolled through a virtual design. To assign participants to cohorts, the prospective study relied on clinical history that participants themselves reported in a screening survey and a study questionnaire. Exposed participants had been in contact, within 2 weeks of entering the study, with a person who had a PCR-confirmed or clinician-diagnosed case of COVID-19. Mobile phlebotomists in the prospective study collected whole blood, serum and a nasopharyngeal or oropharyngeal swab from every participant. Prospective study participants could optionally give additional blood draws and questionnaires over an approximately two-month period. Before DNA extraction, blood samples from the prospective study were shipped at room temperature or frozen. This TCR derives from a woman aged 35 to 49 who had been exposed to COVID-19. Sequencing used PBMCs or T cells enriched from blood (not recorded which).

The CDR3 has the sequence CASSLVGGKLFF. The bases read TGTGCCAGCAGCTTGGTGGGGGGAAAACTGTTTTTT. This receptor chain uses TRBV5-5 and TRBJ1-4; the D gene is possibly TRBD1, with 5 bases matching. V is shortened by 0 bases, J by 10 bases, and the region joining them spans 7 bases. The germline V gene (reference sequence) gives CDR1 as SGHKS and CDR2 as YYEKEE. Measured from the cysteine to the phenylalanine, the CDR3 is 12 residues long. This entry keeps only the CDR3 DNA: 36 bases, framed from base 1.